This TCR beta chain was identified during a study of vaccination and CD4 T cells after COVID-19. About this clonotype itself: The antigen remains undetermined.

The V gene lost 4 bases and the J gene lost 14 bases, with 15 bases spanning the gap. In germline, CDR1 is LNHDA, CDR2 SQIVND (reference sequence). The length of the CDR3 is 13 residues. As for treatment: approximately 10-day PBMC culture with coronavirus spike peptide pools or control peptides (ViraFEST assay). The Oncomine TCR Beta short-read assay sequenced DNA from cultured CD4+ T cells. TCRdb redid the calling of the PCR reads with MiXCR, one entry per CDR3 protein. The table has 14,000 to 15,000 distinct CDR3 sequences, just under 80% seen once; the top ten hold roughly a tenth. The chain links TRBV19 to TRBJ1-6; no firm D call. Sequences were derived from CD4+ T cells from blood, cultured in vitro, sampled after SARS-CoV-2 vaccination. The source is a human donor who received a COVID-19 vaccine. The CDR3 loop reads CASSTAQVGALHF. In nucleotides, the CDR3 is TGTGCCAGTAGTACAGCCCAGGTTGGGGCCCTCCACTTT.